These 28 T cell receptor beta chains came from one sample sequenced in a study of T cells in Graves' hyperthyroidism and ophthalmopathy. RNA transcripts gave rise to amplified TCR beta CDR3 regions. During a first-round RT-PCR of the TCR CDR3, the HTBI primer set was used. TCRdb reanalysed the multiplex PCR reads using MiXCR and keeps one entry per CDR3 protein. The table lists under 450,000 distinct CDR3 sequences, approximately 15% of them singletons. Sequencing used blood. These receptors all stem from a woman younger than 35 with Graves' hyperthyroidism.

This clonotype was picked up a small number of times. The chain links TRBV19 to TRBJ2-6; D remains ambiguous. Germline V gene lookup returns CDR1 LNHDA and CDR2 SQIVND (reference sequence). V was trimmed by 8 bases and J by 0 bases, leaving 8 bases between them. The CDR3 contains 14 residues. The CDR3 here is CASESDSGANVLTF. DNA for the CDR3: TGTGCCAGTGAATCAGACTCTGGGGCCAACGTCCTGACTTTC. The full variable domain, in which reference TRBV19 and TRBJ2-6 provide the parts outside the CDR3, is DGGITQSPKYLFRKEGQNVTLSCEQNLNHDAMYWYRQDPGQGLRLIYYSQIVNDFQKGDIAEGYSVSREKKESFPLTVTSAQKNPTAFYLCASESDSGANVLTFGAGSRLTVL.

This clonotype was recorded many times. The CDR3 sequence is CASSPQGPQPQHF. The CDR3 nucleotides are TGTGCCAGTAGTCCGCAGGGGCCGCAGCCCCAGCATTTT. The rearrangement links TRBV19 to TRBJ1-5; D possibly corresponds to TRBD1 (6 bases). Trimming shortened V by 5 bases and J by 7 bases, and 12 bases separated the two germline ends. The CDR3 extends over 13 amino acids. Germline CDR1 is LNHDA and CDR2 is SQIVND (reference sequence).

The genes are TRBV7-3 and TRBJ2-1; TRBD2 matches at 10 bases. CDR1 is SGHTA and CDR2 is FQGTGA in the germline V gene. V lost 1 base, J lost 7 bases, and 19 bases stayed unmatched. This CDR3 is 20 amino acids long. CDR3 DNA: TGTGCCAGCAGCTTAATGCCCGGGCTAGCGGGAGTTGGGGCGGGGAATGAGCAGTTCTTC. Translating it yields CASSLMPGLAGVGAGNEQFF.

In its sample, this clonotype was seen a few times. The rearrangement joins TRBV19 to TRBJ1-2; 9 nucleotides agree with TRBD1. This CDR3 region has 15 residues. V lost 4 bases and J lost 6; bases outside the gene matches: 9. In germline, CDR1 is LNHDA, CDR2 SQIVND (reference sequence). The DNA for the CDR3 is TGTGCCAGTAGTACGTCTGGGACAGGGCTCAATGGCTACACCTTC. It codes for CASSTSGTGLNGYTF.

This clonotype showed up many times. The CDR3 is CASSQGKGARGNTIYF. The CDR3 bases are TGTGCCAGCAGCCAAGGGAAGGGTGCAAGAGGAAACACCATATATTTT. The rearrangement links TRBV9 to TRBJ1-3; D gene uncertain. The germline V gene has CDR1 SGDLS and CDR2 YYNGEE. The CDR3 runs 16 residues. V was clipped by 4 bases and J by 4 bases, with 18 bases between them.

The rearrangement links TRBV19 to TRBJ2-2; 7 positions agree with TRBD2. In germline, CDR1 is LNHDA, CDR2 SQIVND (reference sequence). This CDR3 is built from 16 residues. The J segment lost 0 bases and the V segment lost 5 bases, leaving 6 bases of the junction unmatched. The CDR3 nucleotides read TGTGCCAGTAGTCCTGGGACTACTACGAACACCGGGGAGCTGTTTTTT. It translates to CASSPGTTTNTGELFF.

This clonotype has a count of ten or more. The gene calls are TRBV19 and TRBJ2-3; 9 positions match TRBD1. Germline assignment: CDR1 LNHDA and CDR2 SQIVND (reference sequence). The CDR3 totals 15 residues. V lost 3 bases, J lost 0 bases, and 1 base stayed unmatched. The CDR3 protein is CASSIGTGSTDTQYF. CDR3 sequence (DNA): TGTGCCAGTAGTATTGGGACAGGGAGCACAGATACGCAGTATTTT.

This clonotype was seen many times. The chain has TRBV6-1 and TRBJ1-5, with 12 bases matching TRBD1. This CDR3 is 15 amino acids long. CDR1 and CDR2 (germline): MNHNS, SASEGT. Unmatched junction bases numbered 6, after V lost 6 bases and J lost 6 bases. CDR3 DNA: TGTGCCAGCAGCCCCGGGACAGGGGGCGCTCAGCCCCAGCATTTT. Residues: CASSPGTGGAQPQHF.

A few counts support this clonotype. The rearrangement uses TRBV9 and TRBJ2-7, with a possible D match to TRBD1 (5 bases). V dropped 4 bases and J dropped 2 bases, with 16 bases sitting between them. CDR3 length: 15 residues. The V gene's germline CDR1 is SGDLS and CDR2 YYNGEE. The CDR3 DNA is TGTGCCAGCAGCCCTAGGGGTGGGATTACCTACGAGCAGTACTTC. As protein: CASSPRGGITYEQYF.

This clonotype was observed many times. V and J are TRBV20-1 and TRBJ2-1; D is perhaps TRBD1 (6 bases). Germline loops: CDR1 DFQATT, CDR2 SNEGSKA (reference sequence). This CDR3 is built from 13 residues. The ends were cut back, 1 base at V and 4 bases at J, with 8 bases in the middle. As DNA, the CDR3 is TGCAGTGCTAGAGGACAGGTATACAATGAGCAGTTCTTC. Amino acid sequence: CSARGQVYNEQFF.

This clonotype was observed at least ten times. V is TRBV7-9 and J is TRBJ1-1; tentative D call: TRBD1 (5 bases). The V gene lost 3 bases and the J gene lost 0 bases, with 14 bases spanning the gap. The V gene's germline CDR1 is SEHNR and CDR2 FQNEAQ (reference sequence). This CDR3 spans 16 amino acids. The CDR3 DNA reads TGTGCCAGCAGCTTCATTAGGACACTTATGAACACTGAAGCTTTCTTT. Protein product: CASSFIRTLMNTEAFF. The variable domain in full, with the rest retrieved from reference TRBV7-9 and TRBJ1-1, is DTGVSQNPRHKITKRGQNVTFRCDPISEHNRLYWYRQTLGQGPEFLTYFQNEAQLEKSRLLSDRFSAERPKGSFSTLEIQRTEQGDSAMYLCASSFIRTLMNTEAFFGQGTRLTVV.

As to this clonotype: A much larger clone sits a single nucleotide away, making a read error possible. As DNA, the CDR3 is TGTGCCAGCTCACCCCTTCAAGACAACAACTATGGCTACGCCTTC. It codes for CASSPLQDNNYGYAF. V is TRBV18 and J is TRBJ1-2; D uncertain. The CDR3 has 15 amino acids. Looked up from germline, CDR1 is KGHSH and CDR2 is LQKENI.

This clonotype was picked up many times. The chain's CDR3 is CASSHRRAGGSEKLFF. The CDR3 coding sequence is TGTGCCAGCAGCCATCGTCGGGCAGGGGGGAGTGAAAAACTGTTTTTT. This chain uses TRBV3-1 with TRBJ1-4, with TRBD1 identical over 7 bases. Germline trimming cut 3 bases from V and 7 bases from J; bases unmatched to any gene: 11. The CDR3 runs to 16 residues. The germline V gene has CDR1 LGHDT and CDR2 YNNKEL (reference sequence).

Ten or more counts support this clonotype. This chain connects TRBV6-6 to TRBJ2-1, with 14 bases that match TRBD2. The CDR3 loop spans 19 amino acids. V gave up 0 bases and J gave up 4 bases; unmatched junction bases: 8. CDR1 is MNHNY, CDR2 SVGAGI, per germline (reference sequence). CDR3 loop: CASSYSGLAGAFSYNEQFF. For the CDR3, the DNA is TGTGCCAGCAGTTACTCGGGACTAGCGGGGGCCTTTTCATACAATGAGCAGTTCTTC.

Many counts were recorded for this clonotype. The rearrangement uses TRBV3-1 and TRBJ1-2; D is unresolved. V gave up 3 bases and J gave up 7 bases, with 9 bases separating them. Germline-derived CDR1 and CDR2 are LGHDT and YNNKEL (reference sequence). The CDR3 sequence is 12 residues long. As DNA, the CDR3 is TGTGCCAGCAGCCAGGGGTTGAGTGGCTACACCTTC. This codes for CASSQGLSGYTF.

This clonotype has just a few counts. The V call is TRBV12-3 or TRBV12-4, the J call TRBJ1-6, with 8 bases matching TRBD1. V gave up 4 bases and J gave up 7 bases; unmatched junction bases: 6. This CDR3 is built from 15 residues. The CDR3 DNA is TGTGCCAGCAGTTCCCAGGGGGCTGAGAATTCACCCCTCCACTTT. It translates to CASSSQGAENSPLHF.

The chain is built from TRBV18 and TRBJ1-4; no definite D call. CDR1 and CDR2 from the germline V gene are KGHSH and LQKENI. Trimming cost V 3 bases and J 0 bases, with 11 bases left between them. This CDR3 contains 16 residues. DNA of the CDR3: TGTGCCAGCTCACCCCAGACCCCCGCAACTAATGAAAAACTGTTTTTT. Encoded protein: CASSPQTPATNEKLFF.

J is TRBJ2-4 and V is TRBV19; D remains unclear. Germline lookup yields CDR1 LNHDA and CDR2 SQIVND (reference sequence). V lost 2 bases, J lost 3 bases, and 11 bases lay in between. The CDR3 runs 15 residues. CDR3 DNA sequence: TGTGCCAGTAGTATACCCCCCCCTGGCAAAAACATTCAGTACTTC. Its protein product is CASSIPPPGKNIQYF.

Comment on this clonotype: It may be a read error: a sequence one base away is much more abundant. DNA for the CDR3: TGTGCCAGCAGACTCGACAGGGCCTACAATGAGCAGTTCTTC. This sequence encodes CASRLDRAYNEQFF. This sequence joins TRBV6-1 and TRBJ2-1; TRBD1 aligns across 7 bases. With V trimmed by 6 bases and J by 2 bases, 4 bases remained unmatched. From germline, CDR1 is MNHNS and CDR2 SASEGT. The CDR3 is 14 residues long.

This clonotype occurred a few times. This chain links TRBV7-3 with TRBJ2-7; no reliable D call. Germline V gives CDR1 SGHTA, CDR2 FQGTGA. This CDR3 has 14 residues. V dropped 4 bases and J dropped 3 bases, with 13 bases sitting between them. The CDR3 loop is CASSSGPNNYEQYF. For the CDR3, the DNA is TGTGCCAGCAGCTCTGGTCCGAACAACTACGAGCAGTACTTC.

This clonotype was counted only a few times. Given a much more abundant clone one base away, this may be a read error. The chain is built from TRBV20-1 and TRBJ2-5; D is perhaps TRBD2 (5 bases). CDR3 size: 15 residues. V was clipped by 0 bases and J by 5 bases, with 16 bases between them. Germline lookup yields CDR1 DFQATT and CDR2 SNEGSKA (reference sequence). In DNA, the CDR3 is TGCAGTGCTAGAGATACGGACTCAGCTCGGGAGACCCAGTACTTC. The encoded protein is CSARDTDSARETQYF.

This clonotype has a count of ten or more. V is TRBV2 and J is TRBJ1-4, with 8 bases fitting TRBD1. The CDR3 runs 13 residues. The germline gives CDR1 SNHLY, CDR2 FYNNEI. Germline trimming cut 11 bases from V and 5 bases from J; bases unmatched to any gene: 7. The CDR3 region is CASQGQANEKLFF. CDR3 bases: TGTGCCTCCCAGGGACAGGCCAATGAAAAACTGTTTTTT.

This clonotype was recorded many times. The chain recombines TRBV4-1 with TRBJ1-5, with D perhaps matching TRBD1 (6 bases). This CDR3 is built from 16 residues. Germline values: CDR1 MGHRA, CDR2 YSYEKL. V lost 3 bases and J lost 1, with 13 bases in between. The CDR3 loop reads CASSHLGGGSNQPQHF. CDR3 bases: TGCGCCAGCAGCCACCTCGGGGGGGGCAGCAATCAGCCCCAGCATTTT.

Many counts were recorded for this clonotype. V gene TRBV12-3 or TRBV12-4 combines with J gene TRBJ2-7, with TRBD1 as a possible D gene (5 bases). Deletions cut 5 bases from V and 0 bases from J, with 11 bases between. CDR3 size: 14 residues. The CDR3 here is CASSPTALSYEQYF. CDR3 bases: TGTGCCAGCAGTCCGACAGCCCTCTCCTACGAGCAGTACTTC.

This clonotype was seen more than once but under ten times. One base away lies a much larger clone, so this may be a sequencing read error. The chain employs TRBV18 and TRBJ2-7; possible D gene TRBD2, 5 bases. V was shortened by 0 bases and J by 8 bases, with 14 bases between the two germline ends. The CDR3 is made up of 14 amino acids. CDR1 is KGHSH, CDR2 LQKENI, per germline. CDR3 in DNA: TGTGCCAGCTCACCACCCGGAGGTCCCCTCAAGCAGTACTTC. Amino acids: CASSPPGGPLKQYF.

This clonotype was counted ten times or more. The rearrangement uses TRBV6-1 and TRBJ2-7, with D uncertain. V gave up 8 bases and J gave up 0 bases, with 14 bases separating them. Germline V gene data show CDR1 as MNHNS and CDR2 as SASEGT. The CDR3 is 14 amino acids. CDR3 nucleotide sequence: TGTGCCAGCCAAAGAGTCGGCAGCTCCTACGAGCAGTACTTC. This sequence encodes CASQRVGSSYEQYF.

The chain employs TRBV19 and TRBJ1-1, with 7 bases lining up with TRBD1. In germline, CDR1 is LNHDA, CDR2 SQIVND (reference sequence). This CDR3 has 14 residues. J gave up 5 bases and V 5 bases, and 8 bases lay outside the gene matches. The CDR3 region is CASSPRQGRTEAFF. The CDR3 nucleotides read TGTGCCAGTAGTCCCCGACAGGGTCGGACTGAAGCTTTCTTT.

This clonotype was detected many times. Here the CDR3 reads CASSGDVADSYF. The CDR3 nucleotides read TGTGCCAGCTCAGGGGACGTAGCGGATTCGTACTTC. The rearrangement joins TRBV18 to TRBJ2-5; perhaps TRBD2 as D (6 bases). The CDR3 loop spans 12 amino acids. Per the germline V gene, CDR1 is KGHSH and CDR2 is LQKENI. Trimming pared 5 bases from V and 13 bases from J, leaving 17 bases between. The whole variable domain, filled in from reference TRBV18 and TRBJ2-5, reads NAGVMQNPRHLVRRRGQEARLRCSPMKGHSHVYWYRQLPEEGLKFMVYLQKENIIDESGMPKERFSAEFPKEGPSILRIQQVVRGDSAAYFCASSGDVADSYFGPGTRLLVL.